The present entry profiles one TCR beta chain with its context. This sample was taken from a study of shared clonotypes between healthy human individuals. Study details: Donors, aged 18 to 49, were a couple of women and three men.

The naive CD8 population came from CD45RO-negative cells selected for CCR7, without terminally differentiated effector memory CD45RA+ cells. This CDR3 has 14 residues. Germline V gene data show CDR1 as MNHEY and CDR2 as SMNVEV (reference sequence). The V segment lost 5 bases and the J segment 6 bases; nucleotides outside the gene matches: 5. Profiling relied on immunoSEQ multiplex PCR, and the TCRdb table lists in-frame clones only, not all of them. The table has 660,000 or so clones, approximately 96% seen once. Material: naive CD8+ T cells sorted from blood. The rearrangement joins TRBV27 to TRBJ1-5, with 9 bases matching TRBD1. The receptor comes from a woman aged 25-40 years in good health. In DNA, the CDR3 is TGTGCCAGCAGTGTACAGGGGGCGGGTCAGCCCCAGCATTTT. Residues: CASSVQGAGQPQHF.